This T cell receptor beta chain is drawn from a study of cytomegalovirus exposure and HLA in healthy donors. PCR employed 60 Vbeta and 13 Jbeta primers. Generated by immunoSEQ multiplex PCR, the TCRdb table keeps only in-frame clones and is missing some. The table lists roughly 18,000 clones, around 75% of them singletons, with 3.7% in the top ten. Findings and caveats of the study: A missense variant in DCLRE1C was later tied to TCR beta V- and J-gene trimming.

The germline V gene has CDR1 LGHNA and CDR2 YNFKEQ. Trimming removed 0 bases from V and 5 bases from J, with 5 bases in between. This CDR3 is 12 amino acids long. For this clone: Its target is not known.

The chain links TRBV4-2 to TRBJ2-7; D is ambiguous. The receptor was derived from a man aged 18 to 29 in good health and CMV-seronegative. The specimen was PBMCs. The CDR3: CASSQDVDEQYF. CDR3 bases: TGTGCCAGCAGCCAAGATGTAGACGAGCAGTACTTC.